This TCR beta chain was documented in a study of T cells in Graves' hyperthyroidism and ophthalmopathy. Across the study: Upon initial diagnosis and before any treatment, peripheral blood was collected.

TCR beta CDR3 region amplification was performed from RNA transcripts. First-round RT-PCR with HTBI primers amplified the TCR CDR3 region. TCRdb reanalysed the multiplex PCR reads using MiXCR and keeps one entry per CDR3 protein. The sample shows about 640,000 distinct CDR3 sequences, about 20% of them seen only once. Unmatched junction bases numbered 5, after V lost 0 bases and J lost 6 bases. Germline loops: CDR1 SGHRS, CDR2 YFSETQ. This CDR3 comprises 15 residues. The chain is built from TRBV5-1 and TRBJ1-4; 7 bases fit TRBD1. The sample comprised blood. The receptor comes from a young man with Graves' ophthalmopathy. CDR3 residues: CASSLARQGHEKLFF. In nucleotides, the CDR3 is TGCGCCAGCAGCTTGGCGAGACAGGGTCATGAAAAACTGTTTTTT. Supplemented by reference TRBV5-1 and TRBJ1-4, the full variable domain reads KAGVTQTPRYLIKTRGQQVTLSCSPISGHRSVSWYQQTPGQGLQFLFEYFSETQRNKGNFPGRFSGRQFSNSRSEMNVSTLELGDSALYLCASSLARQGHEKLFFGSGTQLSVL.